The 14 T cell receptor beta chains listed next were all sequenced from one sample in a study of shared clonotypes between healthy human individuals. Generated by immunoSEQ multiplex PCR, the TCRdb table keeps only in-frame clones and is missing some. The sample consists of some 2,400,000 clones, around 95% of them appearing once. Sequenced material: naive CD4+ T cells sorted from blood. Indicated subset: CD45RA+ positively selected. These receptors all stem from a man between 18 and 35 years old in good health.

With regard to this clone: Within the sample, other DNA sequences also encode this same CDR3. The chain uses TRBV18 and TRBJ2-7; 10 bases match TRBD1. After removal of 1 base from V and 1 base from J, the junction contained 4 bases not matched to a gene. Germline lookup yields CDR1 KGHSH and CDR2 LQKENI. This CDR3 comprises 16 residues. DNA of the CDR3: TGTGCCAGCTCACCACTTCCGGGACAGGGGTCCTACGAGCAGTACTTC. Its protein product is CASSPLPGQGSYEQYF.

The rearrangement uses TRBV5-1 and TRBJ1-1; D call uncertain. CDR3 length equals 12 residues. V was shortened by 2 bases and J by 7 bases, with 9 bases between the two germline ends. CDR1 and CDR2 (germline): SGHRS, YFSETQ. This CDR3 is CASSFSGNEAFF. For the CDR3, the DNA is TGCGCCAGCAGCTTCTCGGGTAATGAAGCTTTCTTT.

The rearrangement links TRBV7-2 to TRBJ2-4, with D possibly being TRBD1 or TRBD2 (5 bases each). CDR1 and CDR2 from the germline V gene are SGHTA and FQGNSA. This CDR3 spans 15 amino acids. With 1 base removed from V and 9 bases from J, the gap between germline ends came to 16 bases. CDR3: CASSLGRLGGSIQYF. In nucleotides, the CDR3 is TGTGCCAGCAGCTTAGGCCGCCTTGGGGGAAGCATTCAGTACTTC.

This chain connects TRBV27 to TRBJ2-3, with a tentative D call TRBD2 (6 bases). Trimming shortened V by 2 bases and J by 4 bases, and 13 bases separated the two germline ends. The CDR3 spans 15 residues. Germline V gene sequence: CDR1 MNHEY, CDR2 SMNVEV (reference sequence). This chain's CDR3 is CASSLSGLGADTQYF. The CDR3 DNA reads TGTGCCAGCAGTTTAAGCGGGCTGGGGGCAGATACGCAGTATTTT.

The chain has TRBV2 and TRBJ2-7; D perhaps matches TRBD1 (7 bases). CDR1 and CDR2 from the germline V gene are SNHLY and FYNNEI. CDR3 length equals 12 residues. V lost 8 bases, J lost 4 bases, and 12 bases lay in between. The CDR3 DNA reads TGTGCCAGCGGCAGGGGGGTATACGAGCAGTACTTC. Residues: CASGRGVYEQYF.

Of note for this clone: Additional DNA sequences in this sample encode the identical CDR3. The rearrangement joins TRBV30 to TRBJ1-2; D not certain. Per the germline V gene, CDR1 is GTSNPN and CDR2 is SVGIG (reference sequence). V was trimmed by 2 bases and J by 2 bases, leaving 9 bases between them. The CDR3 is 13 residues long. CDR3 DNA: TGTGCCTGGAGTCCCGACGGAAACTATGGCTACACCTTC. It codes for CAWSPDGNYGYTF.

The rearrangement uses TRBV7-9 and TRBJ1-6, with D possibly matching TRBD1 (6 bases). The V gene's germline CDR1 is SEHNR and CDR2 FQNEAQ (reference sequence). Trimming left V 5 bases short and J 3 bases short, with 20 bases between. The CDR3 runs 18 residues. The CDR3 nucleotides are TGTGCCAGCAGCCCCAAACCCCGGGACATATTCTATAATTCACCCCTCCACTTT. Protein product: CASSPKPRDIFYNSPLHF.

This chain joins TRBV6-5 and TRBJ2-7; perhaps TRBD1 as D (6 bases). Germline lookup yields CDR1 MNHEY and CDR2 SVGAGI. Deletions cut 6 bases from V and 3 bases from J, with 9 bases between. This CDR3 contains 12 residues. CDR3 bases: TGTGCCAGCAGGAACAGGGACTACGAGCAGTACTTC. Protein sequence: CASRNRDYEQYF.

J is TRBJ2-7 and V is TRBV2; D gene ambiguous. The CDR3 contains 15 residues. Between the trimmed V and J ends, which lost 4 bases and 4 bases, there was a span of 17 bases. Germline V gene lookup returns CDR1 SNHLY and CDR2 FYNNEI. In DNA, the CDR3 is TGTGCCAGCAGTGCACAATTGGGTCCCTTTTACGAGCAGTACTTC. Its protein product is CASSAQLGPFYEQYF. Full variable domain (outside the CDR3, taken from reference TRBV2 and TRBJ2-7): EPEVTQTPSHQVTQMGQEVILRCVPISNHLYFYWYRQILGQKVEFLVSFYNNEISEKSEIFDDQFSVERPDGSNFTLKIRSTKLEDSAMYFCASSAQLGPFYEQYFGPGTRLTVT.

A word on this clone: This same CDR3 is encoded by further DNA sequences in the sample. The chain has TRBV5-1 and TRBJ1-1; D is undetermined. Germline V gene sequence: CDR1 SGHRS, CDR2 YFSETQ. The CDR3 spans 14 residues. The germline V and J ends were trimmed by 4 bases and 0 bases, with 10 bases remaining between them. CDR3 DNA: TGCGCCAGCAGCCTCGGTGGCATGAACACTGAAGCTTTCTTT. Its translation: CASSLGGMNTEAFF. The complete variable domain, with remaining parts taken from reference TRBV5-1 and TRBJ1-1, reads KAGVTQTPRYLIKTRGQQVTLSCSPISGHRSVSWYQQTPGQGLQFLFEYFSETQRNKGNFPGRFSGRQFSNSRSEMNVSTLELGDSALYLCASSLGGMNTEAFFGQGTRLTVV.

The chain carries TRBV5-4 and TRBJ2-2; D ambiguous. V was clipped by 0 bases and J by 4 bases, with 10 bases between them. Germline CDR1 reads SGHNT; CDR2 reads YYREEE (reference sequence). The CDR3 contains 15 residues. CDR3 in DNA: TGTGCCAGCAGCTTGGATAGGGAAGCCACCGGGGAGCTGTTTTTT. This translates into CASSLDREATGELFF.

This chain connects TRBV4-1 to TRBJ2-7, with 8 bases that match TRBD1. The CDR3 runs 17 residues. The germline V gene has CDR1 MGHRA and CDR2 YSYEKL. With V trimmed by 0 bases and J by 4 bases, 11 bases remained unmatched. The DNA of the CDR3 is TGCGCCAGCAGCCAAGACTACGCCCGGACAGGGAATTACGAGCAGTACTTC. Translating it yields CASSQDYARTGNYEQYF.

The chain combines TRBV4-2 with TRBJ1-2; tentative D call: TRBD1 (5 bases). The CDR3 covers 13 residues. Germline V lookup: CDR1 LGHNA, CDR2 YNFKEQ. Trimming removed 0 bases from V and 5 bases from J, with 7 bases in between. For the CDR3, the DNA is TGTGCCAGCAGCCAAGAGGAGGGGTATGGCTACACCTTC. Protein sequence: CASSQEEGYGYTF.

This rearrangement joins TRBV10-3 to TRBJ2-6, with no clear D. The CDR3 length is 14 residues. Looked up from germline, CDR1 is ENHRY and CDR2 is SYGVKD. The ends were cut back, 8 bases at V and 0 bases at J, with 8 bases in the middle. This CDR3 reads CAIGPFSGANVLTF. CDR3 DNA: TGTGCCATCGGACCCTTCTCTGGGGCCAACGTCCTGACTTTC.